Following are 32 T cell receptor beta chains from one sample sequenced in a study of blood T cell repertoires in COVID-19. Method: immunoSEQ multiplex PCR; TCRdb's copy keeps in-frame clones and lacks some. Of 300,000 to 350,000 clones in the sample, roughly 90% were seen once. Sequencing input: PBMCs or T cells enriched from blood (not recorded which). The receptor set was obtained from a woman between 25 and 40 years old who had been exposed to COVID-19.

The J gene is TRBJ1-2, the V gene TRBV20-1, with D tentatively TRBD1 (5 bases). The V end lost 1 base, the J end lost 13 bases, and 13 bases lay between the germline ends. The germline CDR1 and CDR2 sequences are DFQATT and SNEGSKA (reference sequence). The length of the CDR3 is 11 residues. The CDR3: CSARVMEGLTF. The CDR3 DNA follows: TGCAGTGCTAGAGTAATGGAGGGGCTCACCTTC.

V and J are TRBV24-1 and TRBJ2-7; 11 bases agree with TRBD1. The CDR3 runs to 15 residues. V lost 7 bases to trimming and J lost 0 bases; unmatched junction nucleotides: 4. Per germline, CDR1 KGHDR and CDR2 SFDVKD. The CDR3 loop is CATRPGQGVSYEQYF. The CDR3 DNA sequence: TGTGCCACCAGACCGGGACAGGGGGTCTCCTACGAGCAGTACTTC.

V is TRBV9 and J is TRBJ1-2, with TRBD1 identical over 7 bases. Germline V gene data show CDR1 as SGDLS and CDR2 as YYNGEE. J lost 8 bases, V lost 1 base, and 11 bases had no gene match. The CDR3 is 15 residues long. CDR3 sequence: CASSVNGQEGHGYTF. The CDR3 nucleotides are TGTGCCAGCAGCGTAAACGGACAGGAGGGTCACGGCTACACCTTC.

The chain carries TRBV11-1 and TRBJ2-7; the D gene is possibly TRBD2 (5 bases). The CDR3 has 12 amino acids. The germline V and J ends were trimmed by 1 base and 8 bases, with 9 bases remaining between them. The germline V gene encodes CDR1 SGHAT and CDR2 FQDESV (reference sequence). For the CDR3, the DNA is TGTGCCAGCAGCTTAGTGCCCGGGAAGCAGTACTTC. It specifies CASSLVPGKQYF.

The rearrangement uses TRBV5-1 and TRBJ1-2; 10 nucleotides line up with TRBD1. The V segment lost 2 bases and the J segment 8 bases; nucleotides outside the gene matches: 3. The CDR3 totals 13 residues. The germline CDR1 and CDR2 sequences are SGHRS and YFSETQ. CDR3 bases: TGCGCCAGCAGCTTAGGGACAGGGGTAGGCTACACCTTC. This gives the protein CASSLGTGVGYTF.

The V and J genes are TRBV5-1 and TRBJ2-6; D call uncertain. Germline-derived CDR1 and CDR2 are SGHRS and YFSETQ. This CDR3 region has 18 residues. V was shortened by 1 base and J by 1 base, with 15 bases between the two germline ends. CDR3 protein: CASSLRSRVLSGANVLTF. CDR3 nucleotides: TGCGCCAGCAGCTTGCGGTCACGGGTATTATCTGGGGCCAACGTCCTGACTTTC.

This sequence joins TRBV4-1 and TRBJ1-2; possibly TRBD1 for D (6 bases). Trimming pared 6 bases from V and 4 bases from J, leaving 15 bases between. The CDR3 is made up of 14 amino acids. CDR1 is MGHRA and CDR2 is YSYEKL in the germline V gene. The CDR3 coding sequence is TGCGCCAGCAGGCCCCGGGAGGGGGTCTATGGCTACACCTTC. It yields the protein CASRPREGVYGYTF.

The gene calls are TRBV5-4 and TRBJ1-2, with D hard to call. The germline V gene encodes CDR1 SGHNT and CDR2 YYREEE (reference sequence). CDR3 length: 12 amino acids. DNA of the CDR3: TGTGCTTCCCTAAAGAGCGGGTATGGCTACACCTTC. As protein: CASLKSGYGYTF.

The rearrangement joins TRBV18 to TRBJ1-2; D uncertain. The CDR3 runs 13 residues. V lost 2 bases, J lost 8 bases, and 12 bases lay in between. CDR1 is KGHSH, CDR2 LQKENI, per germline. CDR3 region: CASSPGGNGGYTF. The CDR3 bases are TGTGCCAGCTCACCAGGCGGGAATGGCGGCTACACCTTC.

The V and J genes are TRBV4-3 and TRBJ1-2, with D tentatively TRBD1 (6 bases). This CDR3 spans 17 amino acids. The V and J ends lost 0 bases and 6 bases respectively, with 20 bases between them. Per the germline V gene, CDR1 is LGHNA and CDR2 is YSLEER. The CDR3 spells CASSQDLRGADANGYTF. The CDR3, as DNA: TGCGCCAGCAGCCAAGACCTCCGGGGGGCAGACGCAAATGGCTACACCTTC.

The chain uses TRBV5-8 and TRBJ1-1; no reliable D call. V lost 0 bases and J 2 bases, leaving 8 bases between the germline ends. CDR1 SGHTS and CDR2 YDEGEE come from the germline V gene. This CDR3 spans 14 amino acids. In DNA form, the CDR3 reads TGTGCCAGCAGCTTGGTCAGATTTAACACTGAAGCTTTCTTT. Protein sequence: CASSLVRFNTEAFF.

This clone has only a few counts. For the CDR3, the DNA is TGTGCCAGCAAGACAGGTTCCTATTATGGCTACACCTTC. Its protein is CASKTGSYYGYTF. V and J are TRBV19 and TRBJ1-2; D is perhaps TRBD1 (6 bases). The CDR3 length is 13 residues. V was pared by 9 bases and J by 5 bases, with 16 bases between. CDR1 and CDR2 from the germline V gene are LNHDA and SQIVND (reference sequence).

This chain joins TRBV5-1 and TRBJ2-4; 7 positions agree with TRBD1. CDR1 SGHRS and CDR2 YFSETQ come from the germline V gene. CDR3 length: 14 residues. V trimming: 3 bases; J trimming: 1 base; junction bases outside the gene matches: 1. CDR3 residues: CASSSQGAKNIQYF. Written as DNA, the CDR3 is TGCGCCAGCAGCTCACAGGGGGCCAAAAACATTCAGTACTTC.

The chain couples TRBV5-1 to TRBJ1-1; possible D gene TRBD1, 5 bases. CDR3 size: 14 residues. With 2 bases removed from V and 4 bases from J, the gap between germline ends came to 12 bases. Germline V gene sequence: CDR1 SGHRS, CDR2 YFSETQ. CDR3 residues: CASSLGVRSTEAFF. The CDR3 DNA is TGCGCCAGCAGCTTAGGGGTTAGAAGCACTGAAGCTTTCTTT. Supplemented by reference TRBV5-1 and TRBJ1-1, the full variable domain reads KAGVTQTPRYLIKTRGQQVTLSCSPISGHRSVSWYQQTPGQGLQFLFEYFSETQRNKGNFPGRFSGRQFSNSRSEMNVSTLELGDSALYLCASSLGVRSTEAFFGQGTRLTVV.

V is TRBV7-8 and J is TRBJ1-6; 7 positions match TRBD1. Germline V gives CDR1 SGHVS, CDR2 FQNEAQ. The CDR3 consists of 20 residues. Trimming took 2 bases from V and 5 from J; bases not matched to a gene: 18. DNA for the CDR3: TGTGCCAGCAGCTTACTCCTAAGTCCGACAGGGATGGCCAATAATTCACCCCTCCACTTT. Encoded protein: CASSLLLSPTGMANNSPLHF.

The chain carries TRBV11-2 and TRBJ1-5; maybe TRBD1 (5 bases). CDR1 and CDR2 (germline): SGHAT, FQNNGV. This CDR3 comprises 14 residues. Trimming pared 5 bases from V and 1 base from J, leaving 9 bases between. The CDR3 nucleotides read TGTGCCAGCAGCCCGGGACTGAGCAATCAGCCCCAGCATTTT. This codes for CASSPGLSNQPQHF.

In DNA, the CDR3 is TGTGCCATCAGTGAGGAGGGGAGGTATAATTCACCCCTCCACTTT. The encoded protein is CAISEEGRYNSPLHF. This chain links TRBV10-3 with TRBJ1-6, with a weak D call TRBD1 (5 bases). The V and J ends lost 2 bases and 4 bases respectively, with 9 bases between them. Germline V lookup: CDR1 ENHRY, CDR2 SYGVKD. The CDR3 runs to 15 residues.

This clone was seen more than once but under ten times. This chain uses TRBV4-3 with TRBJ1-6; D gene uncertain. V lost 0 bases and J 7 bases, leaving 7 bases between the germline ends. Germline lookup yields CDR1 LGHNA and CDR2 YSLEER. The CDR3 consists of 14 residues. This CDR3 is CASSQETGNSPLHF. The CDR3 DNA reads TGCGCCAGCAGCCAAGAGACTGGGAATTCACCCCTCCACTTT.

The chain is built from TRBV11-2 and TRBJ2-3, with 15 bases fitting TRBD2. CDR3 length: 17 residues. The V gene's germline CDR1 is SGHAT and CDR2 FQNNGV. V was clipped by 2 bases and J by 3 bases; unmatched bases: 3. CDR3 nucleotides: TGTGCCAGCAGCTTATGGGGACTAGCGGGGGGAACAGATACGCAGTATTTT. The encoded protein is CASSLWGLAGGTDTQYF.

V usage is TRBV5-4 and J usage is TRBJ2-5, with 7 bases lining up with TRBD2. CDR1 is SGHNT and CDR2 is YYREEE in the germline V gene (reference sequence). V shed 4 bases, J shed 5 bases, and the junction held 5 bases outside the gene matches. The CDR3 extends over 13 amino acids. The CDR3 DNA follows: TGTGCCAGCAGCCCGACTAGCAAGGAGACCCAGTACTTC. As protein: CASSPTSKETQYF. Full variable domain (outside the CDR3, taken from reference TRBV5-4 and TRBJ2-5): ETGVTQSPTHLIKTRGQQVTLRCSSQSGHNTVSWYQQALGQGPQFIFQYYREEENGRGNFPPRFSGLQFPNYSSELNVNALELDDSALYLCASSPTSKETQYFGPGTRLLVL.

The sample holds one count of this clone. The genes are TRBV10-3 and TRBJ2-5; 11 bases map to TRBD2. The CDR3 loop spans 18 amino acids. CDR1 and CDR2 (germline): ENHRY, SYGVKD. J lost 0 bases, V lost 0 bases, and 6 bases had no gene match. The chain's CDR3 is CAISESLAGGQYQETQYF. CDR3 DNA: TGTGCCATCAGTGAGTCCCTAGCGGGGGGCCAGTACCAAGAGACCCAGTACTTC.

This clone was recorded a few times. The chain recombines TRBV7-9 with TRBJ1-2, with D tentatively TRBD1 (5 bases). The CDR3 extends over 13 amino acids. Trimming removed 1 base from V and 8 bases from J, with 11 bases in between. The germline gives CDR1 SEHNR, CDR2 FQNEAQ (reference sequence). The CDR3 is CASSLVGEGGYTF. The DNA of the CDR3 is TGTGCCAGCAGCTTAGTAGGGGAAGGCGGCTACACCTTC.

V is TRBV5-1 and J is TRBJ2-5; D might be TRBD1 (5 bases). V was clipped by 0 bases and J by 5 bases, with 11 bases between them. CDR1 SGHRS and CDR2 YFSETQ come from the germline V gene. The CDR3 runs to 14 residues. The CDR3 loop reads CASSLGTFGETQYF. Here the CDR3 DNA reads TGCGCCAGCAGCTTGGGGACATTTGGGGAGACCCAGTACTTC.

This sequence joins TRBV28 and TRBJ2-7, with TRBD1 identical over 10 bases. The CDR3 has 14 amino acids. The ends lost 7 bases at V and 1 base at J; junction bases unmatched: 4. CDR1 is MDHEN, CDR2 SYDVKM, per germline. CDR3 nucleotide sequence: TGTGCCAGCAATGGACAGGGGGAGTCCTACGAGCAGTACTTC. It translates to CASNGQGESYEQYF.

The chain joins TRBV6-5 to TRBJ1-2, with D tentatively TRBD1 (5 bases). The CDR3 totals 15 residues. Trimming stripped 10 bases from V and 0 bases from J, with 18 bases between. Germline-derived CDR1 and CDR2 are MNHEY and SVGAGI. The chain's CDR3 is CATGGGQWTNYGYTF. The CDR3 DNA sequence: TGTGCCACTGGGGGAGGGCAGTGGACTAACTATGGCTACACCTTC.

The V gene is TRBV2, the J gene TRBJ1-2; D unclear. Trimming pared 3 bases from V and 6 bases from J, leaving 14 bases between. This CDR3 spans 14 amino acids. The germline CDR1 and CDR2 sequences are SNHLY and FYNNEI. DNA of the CDR3: TGTGCCAGCAGTGATACCATGAGCCTAAATGGCTACACCTTC. Translating it yields CASSDTMSLNGYTF. Supplemented by reference TRBV2 and TRBJ1-2, the full variable domain reads EPEVTQTPSHQVTQMGQEVILRCVPISNHLYFYWYRQILGQKVEFLVSFYNNEISEKSEIFDDQFSVERPDGSNFTLKIRSTKLEDSAMYFCASSDTMSLNGYTFGSGTRLTVV.

The rearrangement joins TRBV2 to TRBJ1-5, with a weak D call TRBD1 (5 bases). The CDR3 is made up of 15 amino acids. Deletions cut 6 bases from V and 1 base from J, with 13 bases between. The germline V gene has CDR1 SNHLY and CDR2 FYNNEI. CDR3 coding DNA: TGTGCCAGCAGACCGACAGATTTGAGCAATCAGCCCCAGCATTTT. Protein product: CASRPTDLSNQPQHF.

The chain employs TRBV7-8 and TRBJ2-6; 8 nucleotides agree with TRBD1. Per the germline V gene, CDR1 is SGHVS and CDR2 is FQNEAQ. J lost 0 bases, V lost 5 bases, and 12 bases had no gene match. CDR3 length equals 19 residues. The CDR3 region is CASSDGQGHSSSGANVLTF. The CDR3 nucleotides are TGTGCCAGCAGCGACGGACAGGGCCATTCCAGCTCTGGGGCCAACGTCCTGACTTTC.

The gene calls are TRBV5-6 and TRBJ2-3; no clear D. This CDR3 comprises 14 residues. V was clipped by 4 bases and J by 1 base, with 10 bases between them. Germline assignment: CDR1 SGHDT and CDR2 YYEEEE. CDR3 in amino acids: CASSMRLRTDTQYF. The DNA of the CDR3 is TGTGCCAGCAGCATGCGTCTCCGCACAGATACGCAGTATTTT. The whole variable domain, remainder taken from reference TRBV5-6 and TRBJ2-3, is DAGVTQSPTHLIKTRGQQVTLRCSPKSGHDTVSWYQQALGQGPQFIFQYYEEEERQRGNFPDRFSGHQFPNYSSELNVNALLLGDSALYLCASSMRLRTDTQYFGPGTRLTVL.

This clone was counted a single time. The chain employs TRBV19 and TRBJ1-2; unclear D gene. Trimming left V 5 bases short and J 4 bases short, with 11 bases between. Germline V gene sequence: CDR1 LNHDA, CDR2 SQIVND (reference sequence). The CDR3 loop spans 13 amino acids. CDR3 nucleotides: TGTGCCAGTAGTTGGTTTGAGGGCTATGGCTACACCTTC. Encoded protein: CASSWFEGYGYTF.

The chain employs TRBV5-1 and TRBJ2-7; 11 bases map to TRBD1. After removal of 6 bases from V and 2 bases from J, the junction contained 4 bases not matched to a gene. CDR3 length equals 14 residues. Per the germline V gene, CDR1 is SGHRS and CDR2 is YFSETQ. CDR3 in amino acids: CASNPGQGAYEQYF. The DNA of the CDR3 is TGCGCCAGCAATCCGGGACAGGGGGCCTACGAGCAGTACTTC. Combining the CDR3 with reference TRBV5-1 and TRBJ2-7 gives the whole variable domain KAGVTQTPRYLIKTRGQQVTLSCSPISGHRSVSWYQQTPGQGLQFLFEYFSETQRNKGNFPGRFSGRQFSNSRSEMNVSTLELGDSALYLCASNPGQGAYEQYFGPGTRLTVT.

The chain combines TRBV30 with TRBJ1-1; 9 nucleotides agree with TRBD1. The CDR3 covers 13 residues. Germline trimming cut 2 bases from V and 4 bases from J; bases unmatched to any gene: 2. Germline V gene lookup returns CDR1 GTSNPN and CDR2 SVGIG (reference sequence). CDR3 nucleotide sequence: TGTGCCTGGAGTTTGGGACAGGGCACTGAAGCTTTCTTT. Translating gives CAWSLGQGTEAFF. Full variable domain (missing parts from reference TRBV30 and TRBJ1-1): SQTIHQWPATLVQPVGSPLSLECTVEGTSNPNLYWYRQAAGRGLQLLFYSVGIGQISSEVPQNLSASRPQDRQFILSSKKLLLSDSGFYLCAWSLGQGTEAFFGQGTRLTVV.